The subject of this entry is one T cell receptor (beta chain). Its antigen is currently not known. No much larger clone exists at a distance of one base, and base qualities are not known. Libraries were prepared through RACE. Sequencing was carried out with a NextSeq 500. During library preparation, unique molecular identifiers were attached to individual cDNA molecules so that TCRs could be counted in a quantitative, reproducible way. Both TCR alpha and TCR beta chains were sequenced from each blood RNA sample. As for the original processing: The median number of TCRs per sample was some 100,000, ranging from about 23,224 to 750,000. The Decombinator software suite was used to annotate the V, J and CDR3 of the TCR reads. To make PS versus PT1 abundance plots, every sample was subsampled to the same number of TCRs (28,000). Expanded TCRs were defined as absent before sensitization and observed at least eight times at the 2-week time point. The public reads were reanalyzed by TCRdb: fastp trimming at Q25, MiXCR alignment, in-frame beta chains only. Rows are combined by CDR3 protein, so each entry shows the most common genes and DNA. The V and J calls shown here were made by TCRdb, not taken from the authors' results. In this sample the table shows 250,000 or so distinct CDR3 sequences, roughly 8% of which occur a single time. The ten most abundant clones make up 1.2% of the sample.

The time point label, as the study defines it: pre-sensitization, week 0. In the paper's terms, the treatment or condition label means: therapeutic diphenylcyclopropenone sensitization with weekly scalp DPC. At every patch-test visit, the blood draw took place before the patch test was put on. Patients were considered eligible if aged 18 to 70, diagnosed with alopecia and deemed suitable for DPC therapy, and patients were excluded if pregnant. Total RNA was extracted from unfractionated whole blood collected in Tempus Blood RNA tubes. This record belongs to a study of human T cells and chemical hapten exposure (dated by TCRdb to the early 2020s). General notes on the study: For sensitization, 2% DPC in acetone was applied to an approximately 2 cm by approximately 2 cm area of upper inner arm skin. Throughout the approximately 24-week study period, patients were also given weekly therapeutic DPC doses on the scalp. The mostly female patient cohort included alopecia areata with under or over 50% scalp involvement, alopecia totalis and alopecia universalis. Blood was sampled from patients pre-sensitization (week 0) and at 2, 6 and about 24 weeks after DPC sensitization. In alopecia patients, the study followed how the peripheral blood TCR repertoire changed in vivo over primary and secondary sensitization to diphenylcyclopropenone (DPC), a hapten. Patch testing was performed on the upper back with Finn chambers containing 0.01% DPC, and the patch tests were scored after 6 days according to International Contact Dermatitis Research Group standards. Libraries were combined into a pool for sequencing, and differences in TCR yield between samples came mainly from small differences in library volumes within the pool. Blood for TCR sequencing was provided by twenty-nine alopecia patients at one to four time points (pre-sensitization, 2, 6 and 24 weeks).

Broader findings and caveats from the paper: Repeated subsampling changed both the strength of the expansion versus patch-test correlation and the threshold at which that correlation became significant. Because all patients had alopecia, a presumed autoimmune disease, the immune response of the patients might differ from that of healthy individuals. No change with DPC sensitization was found in the number of TCRs above 1 in 1000 frequency, and no evidence of global repertoire structure alterations was found. Patch test score was positively correlated with the number of PT1 expanded TCRs, with significance at thresholds 8, 16 and 32 but not at 4. Significantly more large CDR3 similarity clusters were formed by expanded TCRs than by pre-sensitization or healthy control sets, consistent with antigen-driven responses.

According to the germline V gene (reference sequence), CDR1 reads DFQATT and CDR2 reads SNEGSKA. From V the trimming removes 6 bases and from J it removes 10 bases, while the gene matches leave 9 bases of the junction unaccounted for. The CDR3 starts with the cysteine, ends with the phenylalanine, and has 13 residues. This entry keeps only the CDR3 DNA: 39 bases, framed from base 1. Sequences were derived from whole blood, sampled in connection with sensitization to the hapten diphenylcyclopropenone (DPC). The clonotype comes from a man younger than 35 with alopecia areata. Some clones in this sample may be carry-over from other donors' samples. The sequence links TRBV20-1 to TRBJ1-4; TRBD1 agrees with 9 junctional bases. The CDR3 protein: CSAATGGNRKLFF. The sequence in DNA is TGCAGTGCCGCGACAGGGGGTAATAGAAAACTGTTTTTT.